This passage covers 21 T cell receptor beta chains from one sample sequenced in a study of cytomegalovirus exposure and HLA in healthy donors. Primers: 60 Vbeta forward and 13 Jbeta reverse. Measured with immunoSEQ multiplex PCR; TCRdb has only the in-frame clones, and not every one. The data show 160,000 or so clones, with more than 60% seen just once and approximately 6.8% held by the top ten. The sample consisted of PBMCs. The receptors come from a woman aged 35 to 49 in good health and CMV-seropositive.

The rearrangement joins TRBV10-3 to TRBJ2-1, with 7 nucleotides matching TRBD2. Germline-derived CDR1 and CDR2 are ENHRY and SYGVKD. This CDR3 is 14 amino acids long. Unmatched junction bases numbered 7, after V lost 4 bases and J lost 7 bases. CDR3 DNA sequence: TGTGCCATCAGTGCCGGGACTACAATAAATGAGCAGTTCTTC. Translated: CAISAGTTINEQFF.

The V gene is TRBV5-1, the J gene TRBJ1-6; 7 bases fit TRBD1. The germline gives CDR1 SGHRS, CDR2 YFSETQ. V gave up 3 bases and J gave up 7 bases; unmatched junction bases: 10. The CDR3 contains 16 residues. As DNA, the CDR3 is TGCGCCAGCAGCTCCGAGCCGGGACAGCAAAATTCACCCCTCCACTTT. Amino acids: CASSSEPGQQNSPLHF.

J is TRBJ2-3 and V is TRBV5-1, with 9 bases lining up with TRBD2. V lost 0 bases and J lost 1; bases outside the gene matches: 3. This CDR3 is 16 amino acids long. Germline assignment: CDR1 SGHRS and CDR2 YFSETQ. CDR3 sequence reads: CASSLGPSGGTDTQYF. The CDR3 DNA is TGCGCCAGCAGCTTGGGGCCTAGCGGGGGCACAGATACGCAGTATTTT.

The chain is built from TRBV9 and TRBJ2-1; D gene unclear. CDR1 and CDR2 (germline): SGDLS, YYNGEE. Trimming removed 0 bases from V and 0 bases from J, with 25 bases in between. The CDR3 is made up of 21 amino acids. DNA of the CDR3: TGTGCCAGCAGCGTAGCTCTAAGTTCTGGTCTCGGAGTTAGCTCCTACAATGAGCAGTTCTTC. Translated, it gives CASSVALSSGLGVSSYNEQFF.

The CDR3 region is CASSLVGADTQYF. Here the CDR3 DNA reads TGTGCCAGCAGCCTGGTCGGGGCAGATACGCAGTATTTT. This chain joins TRBV5-6 and TRBJ2-3, with D perhaps matching TRBD2 (5 bases). This CDR3 has 13 amino acids. Trimming stripped 4 bases from V and 4 bases from J, with 10 bases between. Germline V CDR1 and CDR2: SGHDT, YYEEEE. Full variable domain (missing parts from reference TRBV5-6 and TRBJ2-3): DAGVTQSPTHLIKTRGQQVTLRCSPKSGHDTVSWYQQALGQGPQFIFQYYEEEERQRGNFPDRFSGHQFPNYSSELNVNALLLGDSALYLCASSLVGADTQYFGPGTRLTVL.

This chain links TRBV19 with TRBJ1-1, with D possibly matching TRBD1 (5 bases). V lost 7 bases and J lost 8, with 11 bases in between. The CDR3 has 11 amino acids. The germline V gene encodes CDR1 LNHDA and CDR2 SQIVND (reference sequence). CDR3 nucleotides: TGTGCCAGTACTAGGGGTGGGGAAGCTTTCTTT. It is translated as CASTRGGEAFF.

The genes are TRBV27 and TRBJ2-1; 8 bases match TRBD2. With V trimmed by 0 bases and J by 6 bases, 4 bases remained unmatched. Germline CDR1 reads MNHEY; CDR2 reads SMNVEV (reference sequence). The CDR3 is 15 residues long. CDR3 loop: CASSLSRGGLNEQFF. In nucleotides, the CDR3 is TGTGCCAGCAGTTTATCACGGGGGGGCCTCAATGAGCAGTTCTTC.

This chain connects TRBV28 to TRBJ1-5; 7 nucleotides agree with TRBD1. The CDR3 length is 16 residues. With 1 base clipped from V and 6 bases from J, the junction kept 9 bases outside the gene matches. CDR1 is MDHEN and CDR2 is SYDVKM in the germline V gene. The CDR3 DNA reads TGTGCCAGCAGTTTATATGGCGGGGCAGGGGGTCAGCCCCAGCATTTT. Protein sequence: CASSLYGGAGGQPQHF.

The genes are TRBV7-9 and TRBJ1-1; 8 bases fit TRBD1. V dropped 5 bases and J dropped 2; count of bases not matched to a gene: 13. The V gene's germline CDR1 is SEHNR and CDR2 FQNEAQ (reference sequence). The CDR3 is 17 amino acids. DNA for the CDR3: TGTGCCAGCAGCCCGTCATCACACAGGGGGATTAACACTGAAGCTTTCTTT. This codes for CASSPSSHRGINTEAFF.

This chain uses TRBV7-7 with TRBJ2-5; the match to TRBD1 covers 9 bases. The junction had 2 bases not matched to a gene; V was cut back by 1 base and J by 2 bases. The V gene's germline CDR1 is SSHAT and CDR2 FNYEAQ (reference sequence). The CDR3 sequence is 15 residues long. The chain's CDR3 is CASSLEGTGQETQYF. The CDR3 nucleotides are TGTGCCAGCAGCTTAGAAGGGACAGGGCAAGAGACCCAGTACTTC.

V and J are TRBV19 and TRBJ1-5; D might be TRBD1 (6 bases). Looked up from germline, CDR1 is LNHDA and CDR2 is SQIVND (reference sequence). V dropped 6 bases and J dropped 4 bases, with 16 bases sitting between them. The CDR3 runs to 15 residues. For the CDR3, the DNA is TGTGCCAGTAGGGGGACAACGGTCGGAAATCAGCCCCAGCATTTT. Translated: CASRGTTVGNQPQHF.

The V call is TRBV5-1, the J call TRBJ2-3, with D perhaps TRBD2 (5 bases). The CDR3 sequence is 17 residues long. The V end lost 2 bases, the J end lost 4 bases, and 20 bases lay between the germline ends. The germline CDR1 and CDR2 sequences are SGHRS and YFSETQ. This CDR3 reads CASSLWAGSQVADTQYF. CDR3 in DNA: TGCGCCAGCAGCTTATGGGCGGGTTCCCAGGTCGCAGATACGCAGTATTTT.

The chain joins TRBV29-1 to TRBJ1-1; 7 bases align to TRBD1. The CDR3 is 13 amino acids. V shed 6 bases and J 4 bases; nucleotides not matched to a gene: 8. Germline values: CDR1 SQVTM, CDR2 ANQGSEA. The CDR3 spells CSVDPRQGTEAFF. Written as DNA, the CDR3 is TGCAGCGTAGATCCTAGACAGGGCACTGAAGCTTTCTTT.

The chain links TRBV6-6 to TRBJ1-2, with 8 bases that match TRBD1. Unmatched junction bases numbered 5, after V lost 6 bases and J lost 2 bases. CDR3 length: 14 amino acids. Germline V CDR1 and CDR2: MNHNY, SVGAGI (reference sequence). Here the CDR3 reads CASRKQGGNYGYTF. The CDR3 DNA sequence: TGTGCCAGCAGAAAACAGGGGGGGAACTATGGCTACACCTTC.

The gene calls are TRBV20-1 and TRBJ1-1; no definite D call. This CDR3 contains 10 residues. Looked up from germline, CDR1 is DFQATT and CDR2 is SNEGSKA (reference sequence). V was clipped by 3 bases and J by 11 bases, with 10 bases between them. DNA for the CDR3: TGCAGTGCTAGTAAGTGGGCGGCTTTCTTT. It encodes CSASKWAAFF.

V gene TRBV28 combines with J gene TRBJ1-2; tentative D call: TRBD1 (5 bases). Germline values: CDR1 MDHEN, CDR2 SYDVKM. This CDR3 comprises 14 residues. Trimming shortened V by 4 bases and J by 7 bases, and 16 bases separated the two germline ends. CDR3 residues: CASSWGGKGLGYTF. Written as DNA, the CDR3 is TGTGCCAGCAGTTGGGGGGGGAAGGGGCTTGGCTACACCTTC.

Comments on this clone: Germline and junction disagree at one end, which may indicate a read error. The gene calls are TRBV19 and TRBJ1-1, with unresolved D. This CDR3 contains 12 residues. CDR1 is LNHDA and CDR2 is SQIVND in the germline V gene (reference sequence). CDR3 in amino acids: CASSLEGMRAFF. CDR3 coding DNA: TGTGCCAGTAGTTTAGAGGGCATGAGAGCTTTCTTT.

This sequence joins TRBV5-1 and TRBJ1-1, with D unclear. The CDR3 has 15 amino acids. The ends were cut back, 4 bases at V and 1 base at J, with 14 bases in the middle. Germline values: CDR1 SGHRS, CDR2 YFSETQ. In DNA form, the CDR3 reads TGCGCCAGCAGCCCGGGAGTGATGGGGAACACTGAAGCTTTCTTT. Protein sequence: CASSPGVMGNTEAFF.

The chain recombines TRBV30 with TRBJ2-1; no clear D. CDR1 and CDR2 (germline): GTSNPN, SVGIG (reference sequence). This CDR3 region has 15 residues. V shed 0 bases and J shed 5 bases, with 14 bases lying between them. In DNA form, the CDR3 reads TGTGCCTGGAGTGTACCCTCTCTACCGAACAATGAGCAGTTCTTC. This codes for CAWSVPSLPNNEQFF.

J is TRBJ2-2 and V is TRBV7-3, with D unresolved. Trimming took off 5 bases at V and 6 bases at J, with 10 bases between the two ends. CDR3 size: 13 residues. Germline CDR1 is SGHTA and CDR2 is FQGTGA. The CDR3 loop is CASSLYMAGELFF. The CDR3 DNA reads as TGTGCCAGCAGCCTTTACATGGCCGGGGAGCTGTTTTTT.

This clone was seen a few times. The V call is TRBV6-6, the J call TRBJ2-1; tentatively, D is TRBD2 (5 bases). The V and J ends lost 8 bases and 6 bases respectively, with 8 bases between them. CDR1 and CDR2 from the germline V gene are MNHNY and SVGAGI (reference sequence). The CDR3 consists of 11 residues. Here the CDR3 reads CASGGRNEQFF. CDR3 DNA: TGTGCCAGCGGAGGACGCAATGAGCAGTTCTTC.